This TCR beta chain was sequenced in a study of identical twins. Study-wide points: Twin pairs' shared out-of-frame alpha sequences were enriched in low generation probability. Insertions were reduced in abundant cord blood beta clonotypes but not in memory repertoires. Invariant populations such as MAIT and iNKT cells could partly muddle zero-insertion analyses.

In this sample, this clonotype turned up many times. Its antigen is unidentified. This CDR3 region has 15 residues. The J segment lost 10 bases and the V segment lost 6 bases, leaving 11 bases of the junction unmatched. Germline V gene data show CDR1 as LGHDT and CDR2 as YNNKEL (reference sequence). Unique molecular identifiers were present on cDNA, and template switching added a universal primer site. TCRdb analysed the 5' RACE reads with MiXCR anew, one entry per CDR3 protein. In the table there are roughly 470,000 distinct CDR3 sequences, about 13% of which are singletons. This sample was shared with a second study, whose subject was yellow fever vaccine responses in identical twins.

The genes are TRBV3-1 and TRBJ2-1, with TRBD2 matching 11 bases. The TCR was taken from a woman under 30 in good health. The sequencing sample was made of CD4+ T cells sorted from blood. In nucleotides, the CDR3 is TGTGCCAGCAGTTTGACTAGCGGGACTAAGGGGGAGCAGTTCTTC. It codes for CASSLTSGTKGEQFF.